This T cell receptor (beta chain) is from a study of identical twins (dated by TCRdb to 2016 to 2018). General notes on the study: To test whether fetal clonotypes persist, this study deep-sequenced TCR alpha and beta repertoires from monozygotic twins, from unrelated adults of various ages, and from cord blood. To rule out contamination, replicate twin experiments were performed at different times with different library preparation protocols.

The method was 5' RACE. Sequenced using an Illumina HiSeq 2000. A universal primer binding site was added through template switching, and the final cDNA carried a unique molecular identifier so that TCR cDNA molecules could be counted accurately. First-strand cDNA for TCR alpha and beta chains was synthesized from specific primers in the conserved constant-segment region. To control for contamination, each cDNA library was double barcoded with a SMART-Mk sample barcode plus Illumina barcodes. TruSeq adapter sequences, together with Illumina sample barcodes, were added in two successive PCR steps. TCR alpha and beta cDNA libraries were sequenced on the Illumina HiSeq platform with custom primers. The published analysis was carried out like this. MiGEC was used to process raw reads and extract unique molecular identifiers, and MiXCR was used to find CDR3 positions. For each individual, recombination models were inferred using an EM algorithm with the repgenHMM and IGoR tools. Shared clonotype analysis was performed with the tcR package in R, normalizing sharing by the product of cloneset sizes. To study raw recombination without the effects of thymic and clonal selection, out-of-frame nonproductive sequences were analyzed. The public reads were reprocessed in TCRdb via fastp at Q25 and MiXCR, keeping in-frame beta chains. Entries are consolidated by CDR3 protein sequence, retaining the most common genes and DNA. V and J calls and clone size were set by TCRdb, not the authors. The sample table lists 1.5 million to 2 million distinct CDR3 sequences, roughly a third of them with a count of one. Over 0.25% of the sample is in the top ten clones.

Overall study outcomes, separate from this receptor: Fewer insertions were carried by abundant cord blood beta clonotypes, a similar but weaker trend appeared in young adult naive repertoires, and no such trend appeared in memory repertoires. Because the same donors could not be followed over many years, the conclusions relied on cross-sectional statistical analysis. Compared with coincidental sharing between unrelated individuals, out-of-frame TCR alpha sequences shared between twins showed an excess of sequences with low generation probability. Zero-insertion analyses could be partly confounded by invariant T cells such as MAIT and iNKT, although diverse VJ usage argued against such confounding for most clonotypes. In monozygotic twins, recombination models systematically underestimated out-of-frame TCR alpha sharing, but the models matched the sharing seen between unrelated individuals. A weaker excess of twin sharing was found in beta out-of-frame sequences because the signal-to-noise ratio was lowered by fewer shared sequences.

To note about this clonotype: The clone's antigen remains unknown. The germline gene is not matched at one end of the junction; a read error may be the cause.

Every donor in the study was a healthy Caucasian. This clonotype originated in a newborn girl in good health. Specimen: cord blood.

The nucleotide sequence is given as TGTGTCAGCAGCCAAGATCGTAGGGGGCCCCCGGATCTCTATGGCTACACCTTC. The translation is CVSSQDRRGPPDLYGYTF. The chain couples TRBV4-2 to TRBJ1-2; 7 bases in the junction line up with TRBD1. The CDR3 has 18 amino acids, counting the end cysteine and phenylalanine. The sequence is cut down to CDR3 DNA, 54 bases in frame from base 1. CDR1 and CDR2 are read off the germline V gene as LGHNA and YNFKEQ.